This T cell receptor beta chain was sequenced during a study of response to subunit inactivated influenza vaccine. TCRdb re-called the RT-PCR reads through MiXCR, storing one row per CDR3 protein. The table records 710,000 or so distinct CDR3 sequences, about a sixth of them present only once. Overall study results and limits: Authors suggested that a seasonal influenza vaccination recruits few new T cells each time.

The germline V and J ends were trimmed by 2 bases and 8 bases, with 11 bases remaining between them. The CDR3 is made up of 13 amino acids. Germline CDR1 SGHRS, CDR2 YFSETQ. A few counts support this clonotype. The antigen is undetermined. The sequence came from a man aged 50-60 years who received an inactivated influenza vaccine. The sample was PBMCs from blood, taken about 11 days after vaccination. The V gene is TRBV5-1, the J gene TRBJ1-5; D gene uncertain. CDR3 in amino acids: CASSLMGSEPQHF. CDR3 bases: TGCGCCAGCAGCTTAATGGGATCTGAGCCCCAGCATTTT.